Following are 23 T cell receptor beta chains from one sample sequenced in a study of cytomegalovirus exposure and HLA in healthy donors. The data were produced by immunoSEQ multiplex PCR, yet TCRdb's version contains in-frame clones alone and is incomplete. This table holds roughly 120,000 clones, more than 70% found once. The specimen was PBMCs. All receptors come from a man younger than 35 in good health and CMV-seronegative.

J is TRBJ2-1 and V is TRBV2; 12 nucleotides agree with TRBD2. This CDR3 is 16 amino acids long. The germline V gene encodes CDR1 SNHLY and CDR2 FYNNEI. Trimming removed 5 bases from V and 5 bases from J; junction bases left unmatched: 7. The CDR3 here is CASSQTSGSKDNEQFF. CDR3 coding DNA: TGTGCCAGCAGTCAGACTAGCGGGAGTAAGGACAATGAGCAGTTCTTC.

The chain combines TRBV5-1 with TRBJ2-1; TRBD2 matches 12 bases. Unmatched junction bases numbered 3, after V lost 0 bases and J lost 8 bases. This CDR3 contains 15 residues. Germline-derived CDR1 and CDR2 are SGHRS and YFSETQ. CDR3: CASSLELAGGHEQFF. DNA of the CDR3: TGCGCCAGCAGCTTGGAACTAGCGGGAGGCCATGAGCAGTTCTTC.

The gene calls are TRBV28 and TRBJ2-4; 10 bases match TRBD1. V shed 6 bases and J 6 bases; nucleotides not matched to a gene: 8. Germline CDR1 reads MDHEN; CDR2 reads SYDVKM. CDR3 length equals 15 residues. The CDR3 nucleotides are TGTGCCAGCAGAAGGGGGGGGACAGGGGCAAACATTCAGTACTTC. This sequence encodes CASRRGGTGANIQYF.

This chain links TRBV6-1 with TRBJ2-7; 10 bases align to TRBD1. This CDR3 contains 13 residues. The V gene end was trimmed by 6 bases and the J gene end by 2 bases; junction bases not matched to a gene: 1. CDR1 MNHNS and CDR2 SASEGT come from the germline V gene. The CDR3 reads CASRGQGAYEQYF. CDR3 DNA sequence: TGTGCCAGCAGAGGACAGGGGGCCTACGAGCAGTACTTC.

The chain has TRBV5-4 and TRBJ2-2, with 7 bases that match TRBD2. This CDR3 has 18 residues. V dropped 4 bases and J dropped 4; count of bases not matched to a gene: 16. Germline CDR1 SGHNT, CDR2 YYREEE (reference sequence). The CDR3: CASSLIFVVAGLTGELFF. The CDR3 DNA sequence: TGTGCCAGCAGCCTCATTTTCGTGGTAGCGGGTCTCACCGGGGAGCTGTTTTTT.

The V gene is TRBV7-2, the J gene TRBJ2-1, with 10 nucleotides matching TRBD2. With 5 bases clipped from V and 10 bases from J, the junction kept 11 bases outside the gene matches. In germline, CDR1 is SGHTA, CDR2 FQGNSA. The CDR3 totals 15 residues. CDR3 coding DNA: TGTGCCAGCAGCCCCGCATCCGGGACTAGCGACGAGCAGTTCTTC. Amino acids: CASSPASGTSDEQFF. The whole variable domain, filled in from reference TRBV7-2 and TRBJ2-1, reads GAGVSQSPSNKVTEKGKDVELRCDPISGHTALYWYRQSLGQGLEFLIYFQGNSAPDKSGLPSDRFSAERTGGSVSTLTIQRTQQEDSAVYLCASSPASGTSDEQFFGPGTRLTVL.

V usage is TRBV14 and J usage is TRBJ2-1; the match to TRBD2 covers 13 bases. There are 16 residues in the CDR3. In germline, CDR1 is SGHDN, CDR2 FVKESK. The V and J ends lost 0 bases and 9 bases, in that order; junction bases with no gene match: 5. The CDR3 nucleotides are TGTGCCAGCAGCCAAGATCTAACTAGCGGGGGGGGTGAGCAGTTCTTC. This gives the protein CASSQDLTSGGGEQFF. The variable domain in full, with the rest retrieved from reference TRBV14 and TRBJ2-1, is EAGVTQFPSHSVIEKGQTVTLRCDPISGHDNLYWYRRVMGKEIKFLLHFVKESKQDESGMPNNRFLAERTGGTYSTLKVQPAELEDSGVYFCASSQDLTSGGGEQFFGPGTRLTVL.

The chain carries TRBV6-6 and TRBJ2-7; TRBD2 agrees at 8 bases. This CDR3 is 15 amino acids long. After removal of 0 bases from V and 4 bases from J, the junction contained 5 bases not matched to a gene. Germline V gives CDR1 MNHNY, CDR2 SVGAGI (reference sequence). The CDR3 region is CASSYSGTSGYEQYF. CDR3 bases: TGTGCCAGCAGTTACTCAGGGACTAGTGGGTACGAGCAGTACTTC.

Only one count was recorded for this clone. V gene TRBV7-9 combines with J gene TRBJ2-6; D is perhaps TRBD1 (5 bases). The CDR3 runs 16 residues. CDR1 SEHNR and CDR2 FQNEAQ come from the germline V gene (reference sequence). Trimming left V 10 bases short and J 0 bases short, with 16 bases between. CDR3 nucleotide sequence: TGTGCCACACTACCAGGGTCCTTCTCTGGGGCCAACGTCCTGACTTTC. Amino acid sequence: CATLPGSFSGANVLTF.

The chain links TRBV2 to TRBJ1-2, with 8 bases aligning to TRBD1. CDR3 length: 15 residues. Per the germline V gene, CDR1 is SNHLY and CDR2 is FYNNEI. The V and J ends lost 6 bases and 1 base, in that order; junction bases with no gene match: 7. This chain's CDR3 is CASRDRVQVNYGYTF. The CDR3 nucleotides are TGTGCCAGCAGGGACAGGGTTCAAGTTAACTATGGCTACACCTTC. Combining the CDR3 with reference TRBV2 and TRBJ1-2 gives the whole variable domain EPEVTQTPSHQVTQMGQEVILRCVPISNHLYFYWYRQILGQKVEFLVSFYNNEISEKSEIFDDQFSVERPDGSNFTLKIRSTKLEDSAMYFCASRDRVQVNYGYTFGSGTRLTVV.

V gene TRBV27 combines with J gene TRBJ1-1; possibly TRBD1 for D (5 bases). CDR1 and CDR2 from the germline V gene are MNHEY and SMNVEV (reference sequence). There are 15 residues in the CDR3. Trimming removed 2 bases at V and 7 bases at J, with 17 bases between. CDR3 DNA sequence: TGTGCCAGCAGTTTAACGGGGGGGGGTCGCCTTGAAGCTTTCTTT. Translating gives CASSLTGGGRLEAFF.

The gene calls are TRBV6-5 and TRBJ1-1; unclear D gene. The CDR3 is 15 amino acids. Trimming cost V 2 bases and J 4 bases, with 14 bases left between them. Germline V gene lookup returns CDR1 MNHEY and CDR2 SVGAGI. CDR3 residues: CASSYTRESGTEAFF. CDR3 nucleotide sequence: TGTGCCAGCAGTTACACACGGGAGTCGGGCACTGAAGCTTTCTTT.

The chain joins TRBV28 to TRBJ1-4, with D hard to call. Trimming stripped 9 bases from V and 7 bases from J, with 9 bases between. This CDR3 region has 11 residues. The V gene's germline CDR1 is MDHEN and CDR2 SYDVKM. The CDR3 nucleotides are TGTGCCAGTAGCTCGAGTGAAAAACTGTTTTTT. Its translation: CASSSSEKLFF.

The chain couples TRBV5-1 to TRBJ2-2, with TRBD2 matching over 10 bases. Germline CDR1 SGHRS, CDR2 YFSETQ. V dropped 4 bases and J dropped 6; count of bases not matched to a gene: 12. The CDR3 is 17 amino acids. The CDR3 coding sequence is TGCGCCAGCAGCCCTTTTCCTAGCGGGAGTGGTCCCGGGGAGCTGTTTTTT. Translated: CASSPFPSGSGPGELFF.

This chain uses TRBV9 with TRBJ2-1; D perhaps matches TRBD2 (6 bases). Trimming cost V 4 bases and J 9 bases, with 14 bases left between them. This CDR3 region has 13 residues. CDR1 SGDLS and CDR2 YYNGEE come from the germline V gene. This CDR3 reads CASSNGGLGEQFF. DNA of the CDR3: TGTGCCAGCAGCAACGGGGGACTCGGTGAGCAGTTCTTC.

This chain links TRBV25-1 with TRBJ2-1; 7 nucleotides line up with TRBD2. The CDR3 length is 13 residues. Germline-derived CDR1 and CDR2 are MGHDK and SYGVNS. The V gene end was trimmed by 8 bases and the J gene end by 3 bases; junction bases not matched to a gene: 4. Written as DNA, the CDR3 is TGTGCCAGCGCCGGGACTAACTACAATGAGCAGTTCTTC. This sequence encodes CASAGTNYNEQFF.

The rearrangement joins TRBV6-1 to TRBJ1-4, with D maybe TRBD1 (6 bases). Germline V gene sequence: CDR1 MNHNS, CDR2 SASEGT. Trimming removed 8 bases from V and 7 bases from J, with 20 bases in between. This CDR3 spans 15 amino acids. The CDR3 nucleotides are TGTGCCAGCGACGGCGGACAGCTGATAGCTGAAAAACTGTTTTTT. Translating it yields CASDGGQLIAEKLFF.

This chain connects TRBV4-1 to TRBJ1-1; 8 positions agree with TRBD1. The trim removed 6 bases at V and 3 bases at J, leaving 15 bases unmatched. The CDR3 length is 17 residues. CDR1 is MGHRA, CDR2 YSYEKL, per germline. This CDR3 is CASSQLVQGAWDTEAFF. CDR3 nucleotides: TGCGCCAGCAGTCAACTAGTCCAGGGGGCATGGGACACTGAAGCTTTCTTT.

The CDR3 nucleotides read TGTGCCAGCAGGCTACAGGGGGGGTACTACGAGCAGTACTTC. Its translation: CASRLQGGYYEQYF. V is TRBV27 and J is TRBJ2-7; possibly TRBD1 for D (8 bases). With 6 bases removed from V and 3 bases from J, the gap between germline ends came to 15 bases. Germline-derived CDR1 and CDR2 are MNHEY and SMNVEV (reference sequence). CDR3 length: 14 residues.

The rearrangement joins TRBV15 to TRBJ2-7; TRBD1 aligns across 8 bases. Trimming took 1 base from V and 6 from J; bases not matched to a gene: 11. Germline V gene data show CDR1 as LNHNV and CDR2 as YYDKDF (reference sequence). The CDR3 totals 16 residues. CDR3 in amino acids: CATSRAPTGGTSEQYF. CDR3 DNA: TGTGCCACCAGCAGAGCACCAACAGGGGGGACAAGCGAGCAGTACTTC.

The rearrangement joins TRBV5-6 to TRBJ2-7; 7 bases align to TRBD1. The CDR3 consists of 14 residues. Trimming cost V 6 bases and J 2 bases; bases outside gene matches: 8. The germline CDR1 and CDR2 sequences are SGHDT and YYEEEE. The CDR3 DNA reads as TGTGCCAGCAACCCAGCGACAGGGCCCTACGAGCAGTACTTC. Its translation is CASNPATGPYEQYF. The full variable domain, with the rest looked up from reference TRBV5-6 and TRBJ2-7, is DAGVTQSPTHLIKTRGQQVTLRCSPKSGHDTVSWYQQALGQGPQFIFQYYEEEERQRGNFPDRFSGHQFPNYSSELNVNALLLGDSALYLCASNPATGPYEQYFGPGTRLTVT.

This chain connects TRBV28 to TRBJ2-4; D possibly corresponds to TRBD1 (5 bases). Per the germline V gene, CDR1 is MDHEN and CDR2 is SYDVKM. Trimming removed 6 bases from V and 9 bases from J, with 12 bases in between. This CDR3 has 12 amino acids. The CDR3 nucleotides are TGTGCCAGCAGCTACCAGGGCGGCATTCAGTACTTC. Its protein product is CASSYQGGIQYF.

Comments on this clone: Compared with germline, one end of the junction differs, possibly owing to a read error. This rearrangement joins TRBV6-5 to TRBJ2-1; no definite D call. Germline V gives CDR1 MNHEY, CDR2 SVGAGI. The CDR3 has 11 amino acids. The CDR3 loop reads CTSRIEQAQFF. The DNA of the CDR3 is TGTACCAGCAGGATCGAGCAGGCGCAGTTCTTC.